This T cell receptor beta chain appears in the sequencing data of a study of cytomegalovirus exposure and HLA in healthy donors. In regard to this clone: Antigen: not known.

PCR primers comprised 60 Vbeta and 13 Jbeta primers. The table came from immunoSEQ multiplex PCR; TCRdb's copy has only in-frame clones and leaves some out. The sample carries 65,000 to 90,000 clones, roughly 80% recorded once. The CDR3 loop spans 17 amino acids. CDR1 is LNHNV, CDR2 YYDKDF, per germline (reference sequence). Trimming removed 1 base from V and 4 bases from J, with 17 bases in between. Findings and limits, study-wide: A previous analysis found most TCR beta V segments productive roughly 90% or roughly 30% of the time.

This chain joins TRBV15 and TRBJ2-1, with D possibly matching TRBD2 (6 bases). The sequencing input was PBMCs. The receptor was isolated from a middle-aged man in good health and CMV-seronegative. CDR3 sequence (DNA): TGTGCCACCAGCAGAGCGGGACTCTATACTAGGTACAATGAGCAGTTCTTC. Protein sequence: CATSRAGLYTRYNEQFF.